The following is a T cell receptor beta chain sequence with its context. The germline V gene encodes CDR1 MNHEY and CDR2 SMNVEV (reference sequence). This CDR3 comprises 11 residues. The V end was cut by 7 bases, the J end by 0 bases, with 4 bases between. This entry comes from a study of T cells in narcolepsy. TCRdb's table, derived via immunoSEQ multiplex PCR, lists solely in-frame clones and lacks some. The top ten hold about 1.1% of the sample, which has tens of thousands of clones, around 79% seen once. The sequence derives from a human donor with narcolepsy. The sample taken for sequencing was CD45RA- memory CD4+ T cells from PBMCs. The V gene is TRBV27, the J gene TRBJ2-7; the D is unclear. CDR3 DNA sequence: TGTGCCAGCACCTACTCCTACGAGCAGTACTTC. This encodes CASTYSYEQYF.